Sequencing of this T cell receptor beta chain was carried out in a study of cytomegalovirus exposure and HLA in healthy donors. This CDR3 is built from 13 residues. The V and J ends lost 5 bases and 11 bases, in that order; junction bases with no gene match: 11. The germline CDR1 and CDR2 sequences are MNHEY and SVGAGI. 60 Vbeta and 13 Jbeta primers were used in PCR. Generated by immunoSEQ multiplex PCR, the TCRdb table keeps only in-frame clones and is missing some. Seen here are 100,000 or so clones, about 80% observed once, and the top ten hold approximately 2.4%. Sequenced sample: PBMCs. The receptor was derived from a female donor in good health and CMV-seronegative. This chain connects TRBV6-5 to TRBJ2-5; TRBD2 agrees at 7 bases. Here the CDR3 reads CASSPGGSREQYF. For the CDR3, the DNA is TGTGCCAGCAGTCCGGGGGGTTCGCGGGAGCAGTACTTC.